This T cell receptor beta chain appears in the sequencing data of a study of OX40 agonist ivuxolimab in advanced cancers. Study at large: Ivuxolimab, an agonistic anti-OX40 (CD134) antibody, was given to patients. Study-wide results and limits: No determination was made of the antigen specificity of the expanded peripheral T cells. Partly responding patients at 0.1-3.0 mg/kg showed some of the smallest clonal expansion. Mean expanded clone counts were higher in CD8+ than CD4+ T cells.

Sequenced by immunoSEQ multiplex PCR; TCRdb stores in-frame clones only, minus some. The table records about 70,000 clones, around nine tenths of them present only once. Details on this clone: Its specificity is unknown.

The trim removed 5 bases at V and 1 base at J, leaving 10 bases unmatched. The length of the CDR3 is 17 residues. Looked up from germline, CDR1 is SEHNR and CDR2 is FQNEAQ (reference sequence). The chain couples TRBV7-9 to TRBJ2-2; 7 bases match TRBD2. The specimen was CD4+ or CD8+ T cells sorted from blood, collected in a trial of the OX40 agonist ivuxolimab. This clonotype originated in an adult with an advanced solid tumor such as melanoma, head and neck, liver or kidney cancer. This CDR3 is CASSRGGGSKNTGELFF. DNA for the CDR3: TGTGCCAGCAGCCGTGGCGGGGGATCAAAGAACACCGGGGAGCTGTTTTTT.